Given below is one TCR beta chain in context. Its antigen remains unknown. This CDR3 is built from 16 residues. The V and J ends lost 8 bases and 6 bases, in that order; junction bases with no gene match: 15. In germline, CDR1 is LNHDA, CDR2 SQIVND (reference sequence). This sample was included in a study of T cells in narcolepsy. Across the study: Healthy controls were enrolled alongside patients with narcolepsy type 1 or type 2. Whole-study findings and limits: HCRT-specific and TRIB2-specific autoreactive clonotypes appeared among same-patient CSF and blood CD4+ clonotypes. Reportedly, autoreactive clonotypes were serially detected in patients' blood but not controls'.

Sequenced by immunoSEQ multiplex PCR; TCRdb stores in-frame clones only, minus some. The data hold fewer than 40,000 clones, with around 90% observed a single time. The chain employs TRBV19 and TRBJ2-1; TRBD2 agrees at 8 bases. The source is a human donor with narcolepsy. Material: CD45RA- memory CD4+ T cells from PBMCs. The CDR3 here is CASGWTGTRNGNEQFF. CDR3 sequence (DNA): TGTGCCAGTGGCTGGACCGGGACTAGAAACGGCAATGAGCAGTTCTTC.